These 2 T cell receptor beta chains were sequenced from one sample in a study of regulatory T cells in long-lasting Graves disease (dated by TCRdb to about 2021). Taken with the paper, the label for time point translates to: newly diagnosed GD, antithyroid drugs for less than 3 months. For both TCR sequencing and RNA sequencing, RNA was extracted from PBMCs using TRIzol. Library prep was done by multiplex PCR. Reads for this sample came from an Illumina HiSeq 4000. CDR3 regions were amplified by Arm-PCR with iRepertoire HTBI primers to construct TCR beta libraries. TCRdb itself trimmed the public reads at Q25 with fastp, ran MiXCR and retained productive beta chains. Here each entry gathers all rows of one CDR3 protein and keeps the most common genes and DNA. The sample table records about 420,000 distinct CDR3 sequences; about a sixth of these occur just once. Together, the top ten hold about 23% of the sample.

This sample also belongs to another study, concerning T cells in Graves' hyperthyroidism and ophthalmopathy.

The source material was peripheral blood mononuclear cells (PBMCs), sampled at new diagnosis, from a patient treated with antithyroid drugs. The receptors were gathered from a woman aged 18 to 35 with Graves disease. Donor details come from another sample of the same person, matched by shared clones.

At least ten counts were recorded for this clonotype. The J gene is TRBJ2-6, the V gene TRBV28; D not certain. Per the germline V gene, CDR1 is MDHEN and CDR2 is SYDVKM. The CDR3 has 14 residues. Trimming took 6 bases from V and 4 from J, leaving 10 bases between them. This CDR3 is CASRFGYGANVLTF. CDR3 nucleotide sequence: TGTGCCAGCAGGTTCGGGTACGGGGCCAACGTCCTGACTTTC. Complete variable domain (other parts from reference TRBV28 and TRBJ2-6): DVKVTQSSRYLVKRTGEKVFLECVQDMDHENMFWYRQDPGLGLRLIYFSYDVKMKEKGDIPEGYSVSREKKERFSLILESASTNQTSMYLCASRFGYGANVLTFGAGSRLTVL.

The chain recombines TRBV7-2 with TRBJ2-3; D might be TRBD2 (6 bases). The CDR3 totals 15 residues. Germline CDR1 is SGHTA and CDR2 is FQGNSA. Trimming removed 1 base at V and 4 bases at J, with 12 bases between. CDR3 sequence (DNA): TGTGCCAGCAGCTTAGTTTTCGGGAGCGCAGATACGCAGTATTTT. Residues: CASSLVFGSADTQYF.